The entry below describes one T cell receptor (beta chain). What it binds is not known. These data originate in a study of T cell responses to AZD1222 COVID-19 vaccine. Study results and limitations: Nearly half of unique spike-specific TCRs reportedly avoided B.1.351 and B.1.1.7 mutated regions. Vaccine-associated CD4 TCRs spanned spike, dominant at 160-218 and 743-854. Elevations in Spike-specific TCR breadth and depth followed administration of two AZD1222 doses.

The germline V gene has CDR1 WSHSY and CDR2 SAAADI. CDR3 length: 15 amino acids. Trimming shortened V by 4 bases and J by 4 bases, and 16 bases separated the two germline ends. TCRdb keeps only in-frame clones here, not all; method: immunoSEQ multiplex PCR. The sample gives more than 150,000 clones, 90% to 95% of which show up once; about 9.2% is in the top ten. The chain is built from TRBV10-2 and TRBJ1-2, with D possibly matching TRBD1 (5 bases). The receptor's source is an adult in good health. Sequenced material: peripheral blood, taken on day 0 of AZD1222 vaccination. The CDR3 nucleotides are TGCGCCAGCAGTGGAGGGACCCGTTCTCTCTATGGCTACACCTTC. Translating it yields CASSGGTRSLYGYTF.